This paragraph reports one TCR beta chain. Its antigen is not known. These data originate in a study of blood T cells in healthy people across ages. Study outcomes and limitations: Donor CMV status, an unknown factor, possibly confounded changes in expanded clonotypes. As naive T cell percentage varied, TCR beta diversity correlated strongly with it. Fewer expanded clones and more diversity marked long-lived versus aged donors.

No fewer than 5.5 micrograms of total RNA were isolated from every sample. A J-beta primer mix and a sample-barcoded 5' primer were used in a second PCR of roughly 6 to 11 cycles. TCRdb recomputed calls from the 5' RACE reads with MiXCR, one row per CDR3 protein. This table has more than 1 million distinct CDR3 sequences, under 45% appearing once. Material for sequencing was blood. This TCR was sampled from an older woman in good health.

The DNA for the CDR3 is TGTGCCTGGAGTAGTCCGAGGACTAGATCCTACAATGAGCAGTTCTTC. It is translated as CAWSSPRTRSYNEQFF. The chain uses TRBV30 and TRBJ2-1, with 7 bases lining up with TRBD2. The CDR3 is 16 amino acids. Looked up from germline, CDR1 is GTSNPN and CDR2 is SVGIG (reference sequence). V shed 2 bases and J 1 base; nucleotides not matched to a gene: 8.